This TCR beta chain was retrieved from a study of cytomegalovirus exposure and HLA in healthy donors. Whole-study results and caveats: For most subjects, TCR beta sequences were reported to predict HLA-A and HLA-B alleles with accuracy. A cluster of highly shared sequence variants was likely a sequencing artifact.

The J segment lost 1 base and the V segment lost 11 bases, leaving 7 bases of the junction unmatched. CDR1 and CDR2 (germline): MDHEN, SYDVKM. This CDR3 spans 14 amino acids. In the case of this clone: Its antigen is not identified.

PCR primers comprised 60 Vbeta and 13 Jbeta primers. Clones were sequenced by immunoSEQ multiplex PCR, and TCRdb holds only the in-frame ones, with some missing. The sample yields about 140,000 clones, roughly 89% seen once. The sequenced sample was PBMCs. This chain joins TRBV28 and TRBJ2-2, with 7 bases lining up with TRBD1. The receptor was isolated from a woman aged 30 to 39 in good health and CMV-seronegative. The CDR3, as DNA: TGTGCCGGACGACAGGGACAGAACACCGGGGAGCTGTTTTTT. Translating it yields CAGRQGQNTGELFF.